The subject of this entry is one T cell receptor (beta chain). As yet, its antigen is unknown. Noted time point: week 35, safety follow-up. Every single dose of the vaccine, 300 ug of mutant IDH1 20-mer peptide, came with topical imiquimod. Patients underwent eight vaccinations, which took place in weeks 1, 3, 5, 7, 11, 15, 19 and 23. Newly diagnosed WHO grade 3 or 4 IDH1-mutant, ATRX-lost astrocytomas were identified in the donors. CDR1 is MDHEN, CDR2 SYDVKM, per germline. The CDR3 has 12 residues. Deletions cut 2 bases from V and 7 bases from J, with 8 bases between. Only in-frame clones appear in the TCRdb table, and some are missing; sequencing was by immunoSEQ multiplex PCR. The table shows approximately 45,000 clones, with 70% to 90% occurring only once. These data are taken from a study of a mutant IDH1 vaccine in newly diagnosed glioma. Study results and limitations: Vaccine-induced immune responses occurred in over 80% of patients.

V and J are TRBV28 and TRBJ1-1, with D uncertain. This clonotype originated in a woman in her thirties or forties with glioma. Source: PBMCs, taken from a glioma patient whose treatment included an IDH1 peptide vaccine. The CDR3 protein is CASSLRGIEAFF. The CDR3, as DNA: TGTGCCAGCAGTTTACGGGGAATTGAAGCTTTCTTT.